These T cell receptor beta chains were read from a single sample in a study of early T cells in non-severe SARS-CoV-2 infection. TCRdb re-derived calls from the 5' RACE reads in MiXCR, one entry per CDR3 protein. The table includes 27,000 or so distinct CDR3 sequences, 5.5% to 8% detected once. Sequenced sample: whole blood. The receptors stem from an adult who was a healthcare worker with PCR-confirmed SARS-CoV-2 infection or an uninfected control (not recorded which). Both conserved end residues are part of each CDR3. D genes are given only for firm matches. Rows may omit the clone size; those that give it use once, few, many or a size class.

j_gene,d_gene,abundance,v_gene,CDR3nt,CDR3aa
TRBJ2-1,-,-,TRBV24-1,TGTGCCACCAGTGATTTGCCTCCCTACAATGAGCAGTTCTTC,CATSDLPPYNEQFF
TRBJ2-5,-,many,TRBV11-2,TGTGCCAGCAGCTTAGATCTTAGTACCCAGGCGGCCCAGTACTTC,CASSLDLSTQAAQYF
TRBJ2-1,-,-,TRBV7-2,TGTGCCAGCAGCTTAGCGGGCCCGGACAATGAGCAGTTCTTC,CASSLAGPDNEQFF
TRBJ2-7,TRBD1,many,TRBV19,TGTGCCAGTAGTCGGTCAATCAGGGGGTACGAGCAGTACTTC,CASSRSIRGYEQYF
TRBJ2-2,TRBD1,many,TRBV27,TGTGCCAGCAGTTTAGAGACAGGGGTAGCCGGGGAGCTGTTTTTT,CASSLETGVAGELFF
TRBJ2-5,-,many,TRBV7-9,TGTGCCAGCAGCTCCCCGAGCCGGGTAGCTCAGGGAGAGACCCAGTACTTC,CASSSPSRVAQGETQYF
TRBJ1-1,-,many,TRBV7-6,TGTGCCAGCAGCTTAGCAGGGGTGAACACTGAAGCTTTCTTT,CASSLAGVNTEAFF
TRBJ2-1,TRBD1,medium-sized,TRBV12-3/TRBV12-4,TGTGCCAGCAGTTTAACAGCCGGGACAGGGTACAATGAGCAGTTCTTC,CASSLTAGTGYNEQFF
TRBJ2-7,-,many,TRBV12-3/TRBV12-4,TGTGCCAGCAGTTCCCCGACTTCGGCGCCCTACGAGCAGTACTTC,CASSSPTSAPYEQYF
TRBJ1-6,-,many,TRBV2,TGTGCCAGCACCTCGGGGCCAGTTTTATATAATTCACCCCTCCACTTT,CASTSGPVLYNSPLHF
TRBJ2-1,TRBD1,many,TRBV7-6,TGTGCCAGCAGCAGGGGACAGAACTCCTACAATGAGCAGTTCTTC,CASSRGQNSYNEQFF
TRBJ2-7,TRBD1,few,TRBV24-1,TGTGCCACCAGTGATTTAATTGAGGGCTGGACAGGGGGCCTCTACGAGCAGTACTTC,CATSDLIEGWTGGLYEQYF
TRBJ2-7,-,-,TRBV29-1,TGCAGCGTTGAGGCGGGCCCCTACGAGCAGTACTTC,CSVEAGPYEQYF
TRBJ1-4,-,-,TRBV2,TGTGCCAGCAGGTCTTGGGGATACAATGAAAAACTGTTTTTT,CASRSWGYNEKLFF
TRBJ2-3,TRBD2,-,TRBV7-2,TGTGCCAGCAGTCGGACTAGCGGGAGCACGCAGTATTTT,CASSRTSGSTQYF
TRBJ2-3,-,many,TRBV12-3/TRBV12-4,TGTGCCAGCAGCGAGACTAACACAGATACGCAGTATTTT,CASSETNTDTQYF
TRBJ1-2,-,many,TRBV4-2,TGTGCCAGCAGCCAAGAAAACAGGCCGCGGGACTATGGCTACACCTTC,CASSQENRPRDYGYTF
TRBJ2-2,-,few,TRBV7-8,TGTGCCAGCAGCTTATATAATTTGGTAGCGCCGGGCCCCGGGGAGCTGTTTTTT,CASSLYNLVAPGPGELFF
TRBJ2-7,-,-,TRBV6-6,TGTGCCAGCATCCACCGAGGGGGGTTGTACGACGAGCAGTACTTC,CASIHRGGLYDEQYF
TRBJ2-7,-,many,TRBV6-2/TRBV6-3,TGTGCCAGCAGTTACTCGCCGGGACTCTACGAGCAGTACTTC,CASSYSPGLYEQYF
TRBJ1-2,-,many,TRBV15,TGTGCCACCAGCGCTGCTAACTATGGCTACACCTTC,CATSAANYGYTF
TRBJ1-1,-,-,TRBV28,TGTGCCAGCAGCCCTAGATTAAATGAAGCTTTCTTT,CASSPRLNEAFF
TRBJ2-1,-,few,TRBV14,TGTGCCAGCAGCCAAAACCCGGGCCGAAGGTTCTTC,CASSQNPGRRFF
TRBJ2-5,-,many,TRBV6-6,TGTGCCAGCAGTTACCCGGGGACCCAGTACTTC,CASSYPGTQYF
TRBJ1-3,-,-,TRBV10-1,TGCGCCAGGCCGGGTCCATCTGGAAACACCATATATTTT,CARPGPSGNTIYF
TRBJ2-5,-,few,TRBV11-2,TGTGCCAGCAGCTTAAGGGGGAGCCAAGAGACCCAGTACTTC,CASSLRGSQETQYF
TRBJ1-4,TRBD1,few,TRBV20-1,TGCAGTGCTAGTGCTTACCCGGGACAGGGGCGGGCTAATGAAAAACTGTTTTTT,CSASAYPGQGRANEKLFF
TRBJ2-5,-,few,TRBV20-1,TGCAGTGCTCAGGGTGGGGGAGAGACCCAGTACTTC,CSAQGGGETQYF
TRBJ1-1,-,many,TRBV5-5,TGTGCCAGCAGCTCGAGACAGTCAACTGAAGCTTTCTTT,CASSSRQSTEAFF
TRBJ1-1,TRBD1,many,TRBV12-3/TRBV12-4,TGTGCCAGCAGTCGGGACAGGGGCACTGAAGCTTTCTTT,CASSRDRGTEAFF
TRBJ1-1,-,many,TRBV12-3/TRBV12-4,TGTGCCAGCAGTTTAAGAGGGTTGACCAAGAACACTGAAGCTTTCTTT,CASSLRGLTKNTEAFF
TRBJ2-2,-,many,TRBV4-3,TGCGCCAGCAGCCCCCTCGGAGGACCGACCGGGGAGCTGTTTTTT,CASSPLGGPTGELFF
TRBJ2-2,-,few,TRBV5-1,TGCGCCAGCAGCGAGCGCCGGACTAACACCGGGGAGCTGTTTTTT,CASSERRTNTGELFF
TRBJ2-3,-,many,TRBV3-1,TGTGCCAGCAGCCTGGGGCCTCTACCCGCAGATACGCAGTATTTT,CASSLGPLPADTQYF
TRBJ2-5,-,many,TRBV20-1,TGCAGTGCTAGTTCTAGCGAAGAGACCCAGTACTTC,CSASSSEETQYF
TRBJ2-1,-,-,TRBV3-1,TGTGCCAGCAGCCAACAAATGGGTAGCGATGAGCAGTTCTTC,CASSQQMGSDEQFF
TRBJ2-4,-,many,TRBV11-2,TGTGCCAGCAGCTCGGGGTGGGGAGCCAAAAACATTCAGTACTTC,CASSSGWGAKNIQYF
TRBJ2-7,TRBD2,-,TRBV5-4,TGTGCCAGCAGCTTGCAGGGGACTAGCGGGAGGTACGAGCAGTACTTC,CASSLQGTSGRYEQYF
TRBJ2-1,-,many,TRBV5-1,TGCGCCAGCAGCTTGGGTAGCGAGATATACAATGAGCAGTTCTTC,CASSLGSEIYNEQFF
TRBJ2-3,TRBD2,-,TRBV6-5,TGTGCCAGCAGCTCCGGGACTAGCGGGGATACGCAGTATTTT,CASSSGTSGDTQYF
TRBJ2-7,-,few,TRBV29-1,TGCAGCGCGGCGGTACAGGGACTGGACGAGCAGTACTTC,CSAAVQGLDEQYF
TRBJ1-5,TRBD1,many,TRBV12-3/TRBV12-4,TGTGCCAGCAGTCCGAAGGGACAGCCTAATCAGCCCCAGCATTTT,CASSPKGQPNQPQHF
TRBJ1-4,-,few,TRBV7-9,TGTGCCAGCAGCCCCCCTCGACAGGAGGCTAATGAAAAACTGTTTTTT,CASSPPRQEANEKLFF
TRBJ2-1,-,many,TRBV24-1,TGTGCCACCAGTGATTCGGACTTCTACAATGAGCAGTTCTTC,CATSDSDFYNEQFF
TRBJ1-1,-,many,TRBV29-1,TGCAGCGCCCTCAGAGAGAACACTGAAGCTTTCTTT,CSALRENTEAFF
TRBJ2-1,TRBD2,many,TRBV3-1,TGTGCCAGCAGCCTGCCTCGGGGCGGGAGGGTCGGTGAGCAGTTCTTC,CASSLPRGGRVGEQFF
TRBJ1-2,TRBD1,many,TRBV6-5,TGTGCCAGCAGTTATTCGGGGACAGAAAGTGATGGCTACACCTTC,CASSYSGTESDGYTF
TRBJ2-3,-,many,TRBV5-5,TGTGCCAGCAGCTTTCCCGGCTCAGATACGCAGTATTTT,CASSFPGSDTQYF